This T cell receptor beta chain was recorded in a study of blood T cell repertoires in COVID-19. Per the original data handling: Amplified reference gene primers provided the basis for estimating nucleated cell counts. The protocol was immunoSEQ multiplex PCR, while the TCRdb copy is restricted to in-frame clones and leaves out a portion. V, J and clone size are those of that table, while D and trimming were read from the DNA. The table has around 470,000 clones, 80% to 95% seen once; the top ten hold 0.6% to 0.7%. The CDR3 covers 13 residues. The ends were cut back, 5 bases at V and 3 bases at J, with 8 bases in the middle. The germline gives CDR1 MNHEY, CDR2 SMNVEV (reference sequence).

This TCR was sampled from a man between 18 and 35 years old who had recovered from COVID-19. The sample consisted of PBMCs or T cells enriched from blood (not recorded which). The rearrangement uses TRBV27 and TRBJ1-5, with TRBD1 as a possible D gene (5 bases). Here the CDR3 reads CASSRQNNQPQHF. CDR3 nucleotide sequence: TGTGCCAGCAGTAGACAGAACAATCAGCCCCAGCATTTT.